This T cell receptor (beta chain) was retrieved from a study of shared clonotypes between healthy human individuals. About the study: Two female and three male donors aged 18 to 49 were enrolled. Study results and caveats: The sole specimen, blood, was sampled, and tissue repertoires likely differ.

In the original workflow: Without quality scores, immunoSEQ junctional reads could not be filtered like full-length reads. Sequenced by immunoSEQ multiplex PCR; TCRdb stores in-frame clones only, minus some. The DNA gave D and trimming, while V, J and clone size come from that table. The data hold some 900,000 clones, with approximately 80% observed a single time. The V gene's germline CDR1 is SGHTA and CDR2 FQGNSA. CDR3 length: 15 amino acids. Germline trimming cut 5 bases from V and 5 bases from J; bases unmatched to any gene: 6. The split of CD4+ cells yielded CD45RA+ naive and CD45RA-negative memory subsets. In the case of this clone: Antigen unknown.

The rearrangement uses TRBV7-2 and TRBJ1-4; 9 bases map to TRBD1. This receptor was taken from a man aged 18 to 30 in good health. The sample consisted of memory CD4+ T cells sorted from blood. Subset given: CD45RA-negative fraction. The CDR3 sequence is CASSHGGQGNEKLFF. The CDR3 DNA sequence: TGTGCCAGCAGCCACGGAGGACAGGGGAATGAAAAACTGTTTTTT.